This T cell receptor beta chain was identified in a study of shared T cell receptors in the human thymus. Method: immunoSEQ multiplex PCR; TCRdb's copy keeps in-frame clones and lacks some. This table holds some 640,000 clones, more than 70% found once. These data are also associated with another study on human thymus T cells. That study adds: Corrective heart surgery yielded the resections from which the thymus tissue came. Biased V and J segment usage appeared in thymus and peripheral blood. In unrelated individuals, thymic repertoires overlapped highly, according to related research.

The sequence was obtained from a boy younger than two with a congenital heart defect. Sequenced: thymocytes.

The CDR3 DNA follows: TGTGCCAGCAGTACGGGTCTAGCGGGGACTGAAGCTTTCTTT. Protein: CASSTGLAGTEAFF. V is TRBV27 and J is TRBJ1-1; D is unclear. Germline V gene data show CDR1 as MNHEY and CDR2 as SMNVEV (reference sequence). The V gene lost 5 bases and the J gene lost 5 bases, with 15 bases spanning the gap. The CDR3 sequence is 14 residues long.